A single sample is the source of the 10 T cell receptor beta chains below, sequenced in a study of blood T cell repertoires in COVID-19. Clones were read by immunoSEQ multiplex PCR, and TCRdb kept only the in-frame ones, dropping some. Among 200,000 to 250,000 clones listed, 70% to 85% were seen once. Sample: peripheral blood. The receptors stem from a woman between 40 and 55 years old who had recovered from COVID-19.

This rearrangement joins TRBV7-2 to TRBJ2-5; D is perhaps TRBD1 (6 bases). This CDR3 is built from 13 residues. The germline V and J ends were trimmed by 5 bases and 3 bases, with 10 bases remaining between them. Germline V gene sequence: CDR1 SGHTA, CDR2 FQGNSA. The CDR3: CASSRNREETQYF. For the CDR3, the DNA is TGTGCCAGCAGCCGGAACAGGGAAGAGACCCAGTACTTC. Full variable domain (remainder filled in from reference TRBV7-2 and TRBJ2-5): GAGVSQSPSNKVTEKGKDVELRCDPISGHTALYWYRQSLGQGLEFLIYFQGNSAPDKSGLPSDRFSAERTGGSVSTLTIQRTQQEDSAVYLCASSRNREETQYFGPGTRLLVL.

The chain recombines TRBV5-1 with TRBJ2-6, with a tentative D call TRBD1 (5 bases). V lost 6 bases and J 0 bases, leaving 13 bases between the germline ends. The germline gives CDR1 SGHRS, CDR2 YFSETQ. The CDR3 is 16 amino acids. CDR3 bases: TGCGCCAGCACCCTAACAACAGGCTCTGGGGCCAACGTCCTGACTTTC. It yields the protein CASTLTTGSGANVLTF.

The CDR3 nucleotides are TGTGCCAGCAGCCTACGGACTAGCGGGGGGCTCTACAATGAGCAGTTCTTC. Translating gives CASSLRTSGGLYNEQFF. The chain is built from TRBV28 and TRBJ2-1; 14 bases map to TRBD2. J was trimmed by 3 bases and V by 6 bases; bases with no gene match: 7. Germline V CDR1 and CDR2: MDHEN, SYDVKM. The CDR3 runs to 17 residues.

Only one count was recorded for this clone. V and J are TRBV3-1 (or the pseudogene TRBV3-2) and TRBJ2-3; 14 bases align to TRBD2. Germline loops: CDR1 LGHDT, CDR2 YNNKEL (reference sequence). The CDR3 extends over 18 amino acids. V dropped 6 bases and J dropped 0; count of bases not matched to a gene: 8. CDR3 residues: CASRRLAGGDASTDTQYF. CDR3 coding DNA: TGTGCCAGCAGGCGACTAGCGGGGGGGGACGCTAGCACAGATACGCAGTATTTT.

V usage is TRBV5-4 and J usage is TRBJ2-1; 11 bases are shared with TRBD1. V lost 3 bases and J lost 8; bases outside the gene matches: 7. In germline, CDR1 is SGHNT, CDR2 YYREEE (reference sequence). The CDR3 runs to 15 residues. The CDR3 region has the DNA TGTGCCAGCAGCTCCGCCGGGACAGGGGGTTATGAGCAGTTCTTC. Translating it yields CASSSAGTGGYEQFF.

The DNA of the CDR3 is TGTGCCAGTACGGGATCAGCACTCGAGCAGTACTTC. Translation: CASTGSALEQYF. The chain has TRBV19 and TRBJ2-7; possibly TRBD2 for D (5 bases). The V gene's germline CDR1 is LNHDA and CDR2 SQIVND (reference sequence). The V end lost 7 bases, the J end lost 6 bases, and 13 bases lay between the germline ends. CDR3 length: 12 residues.

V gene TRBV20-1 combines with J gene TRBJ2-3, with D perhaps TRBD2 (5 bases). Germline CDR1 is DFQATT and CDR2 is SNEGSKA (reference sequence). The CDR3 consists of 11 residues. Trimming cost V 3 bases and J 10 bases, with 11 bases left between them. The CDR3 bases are TGCAGTGCTAGCTTAGGCGGGCCGCAGTATTTT. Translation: CSASLGGPQYF.

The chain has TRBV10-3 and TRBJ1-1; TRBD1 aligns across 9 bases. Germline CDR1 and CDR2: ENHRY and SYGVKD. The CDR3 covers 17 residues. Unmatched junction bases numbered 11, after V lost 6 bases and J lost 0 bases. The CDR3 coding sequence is TGTGCCATCAGCGCACCGGGACAGGGAAACATGAACACTGAAGCTTTCTTT. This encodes CAISAPGQGNMNTEAFF.

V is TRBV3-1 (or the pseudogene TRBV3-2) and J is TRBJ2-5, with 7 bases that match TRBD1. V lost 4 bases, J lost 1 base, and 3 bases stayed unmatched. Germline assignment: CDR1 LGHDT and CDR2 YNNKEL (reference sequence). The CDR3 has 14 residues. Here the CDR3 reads CASSPWDSQETQYF. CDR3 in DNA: TGTGCCAGCAGCCCCTGGGACAGCCAAGAGACCCAGTACTTC.

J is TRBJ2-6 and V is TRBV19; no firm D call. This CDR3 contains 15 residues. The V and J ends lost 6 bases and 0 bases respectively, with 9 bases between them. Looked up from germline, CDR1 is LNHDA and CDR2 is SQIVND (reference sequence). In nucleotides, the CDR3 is TGTGCCAGTAGACAGATAAACTCTGGGGCCAACGTCCTGACTTTC. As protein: CASRQINSGANVLTF.